This T cell receptor beta chain was identified in a study of tumor-infiltrating lymphocytes in primary liver carcinoma. Study overall: Tissue type made little difference to sample yields of roughly 3.65 to 7.5 million productive TCRbeta reads. General study findings and limits: Between tumor regions, pairs overlapped more than tumor-adjacent and tumor-blood pairs did.

TCR beta cDNA was prepared out of approximately 500 ng total RNA by means of a constant-region primer. Three rounds of nested multiplex PCR with slightly modified ARM-PCR produced TCR beta libraries. The first two PCR rounds used TRBV1-TRBV30 forward primers with a C-beta reverse primer, around 10 cycles each. TCRdb itself ran the multiplex PCR reads through MiXCR, one entry per CDR3 protein. The repertoire holds 100,000 or so distinct CDR3 sequences, with roughly four fifths as singletons. CDR1 and CDR2 from the germline V gene are SGHTA and FQGTGA. The CDR3 totals 17 residues. V gave up 2 bases and J gave up 2 bases, with 19 bases separating them. A remark on this clonotype: The antigen remains unidentified.

Co-extracted RNA and DNA came from around 18-30 mg of unsorted bulk tissue. This chain links TRBV7-3 with TRBJ2-7; the D is unclear. The TCR comes from a man between 40 and 49 years old with primary liver carcinoma and hepatitis B virus infection. The sequencing sample was made of liver tumor tissue from sampling region 3. Subset defined: tumor region T3, left-lateral pole. The CDR3 sequence is CASSLSFVAPSPYEQYF. The CDR3 region has the DNA TGTGCCAGCAGCTTATCCTTTGTTGCTCCCTCCCCCTACGAGCAGTACTTC.